The text below deals with one T cell receptor beta chain. Its antigen remains unknown. Given a much more abundant clone one base away, this may be a read error. In germline, CDR1 is SGHNT, CDR2 YYREEE (reference sequence). The CDR3 length is 16 residues. The V and J ends lost 4 bases and 6 bases, in that order; junction bases with no gene match: 13. TCRdb re-called the multiplex PCR reads through MiXCR, storing one row per CDR3 protein. This table holds nearly 200,000 distinct CDR3 sequences, roughly 31% found once. The data were taken from a study of breast tumors, draining lymph nodes, adjacent tissues. Samples came from axillary lymph nodes draining the breast cancer. Study-level points and caveats: Compared with lymph nodes, tumors were less diverse; compared with nontumor tissue, more. Luminal-like breast cancer showed significantly greater tumor-nontumor repertoire similarity than basal-like breast cancer did. Findings are consistent with lymph node origin and intratumoral expansion of most tumor T cells. Data only fit, rather than demonstrated, lymph node origin of most tumor T cells.

V gene TRBV5-4 combines with J gene TRBJ2-1, with 7 bases fitting TRBD2. The clonotype originates from a female donor with breast cancer. Some clones in this sample may be carry-over from other donors' samples. Sequencing was carried out using axillary lymph node tissue. This chain's CDR3 is CASSKLRVSGVNEQFF. CDR3 coding DNA: TGTGCCAGCAGCAAACTCCGGGTCAGCGGGGTCAATGAGCAGTTCTTC.